Only one count was recorded for the clone carrying this TCR beta chain. Its antigen is not known. Using immunoSEQ multiplex PCR, the repertoire was profiled, and TCRdb retains in-frame clones only, with some absent. The data show 65,000 to 90,000 clones, around 95% seen once. The germline V gene has CDR1 SGHDN and CDR2 FVKESK. CDR3 size: 15 residues. Trimming cost V 0 bases and J 8 bases, with 16 bases left between them. Resections obtained during corrective heart surgery supplied the thymus tissue. Healthy Finnish infants having corrective surgery for congenital heart defects served as donors. The source of the sample is a study of human thymus T cells. Overall study results and limits: Usage of V and J genes appeared biased in thymic and blood repertoires. Related reports documented highly overlapping thymic repertoires among unrelated individuals.

The receptor comes from a girl under three years old with a congenital heart defect but otherwise immunologically healthy. The specimen sequenced was thymus tissue. The genes are TRBV14 and TRBJ1-1; D is possibly TRBD1 (6 bases). CDR3 amino acids: CASSQEGPQGREAFF. The CDR3 region has the DNA TGTGCCAGCAGCCAAGAAGGTCCACAGGGCCGCGAAGCTTTCTTT.